This TCR beta chain was sequenced during a study of T-cell reconstitution after alpha-beta-depleted transplantation in children. This clonotype was found many times. Antigen specificity is unknown. Points from the study as a whole: Several hundred expanded graft clones reportedly gave rise to the alpha-beta T cells present about two months after transplant. One year after transplant, T-cell counts and diversity came mostly from newly produced T cells.

Trimming removed 1 base at V and 0 bases at J, with 7 bases between. Germline V CDR1 and CDR2: DFQATT, SNEGSKA (reference sequence). The CDR3 spans 14 residues. The authors prepared the TCRbeta library with unique molecular identifiers. TCRdb passed the PCR reads through MiXCR, listing each CDR3 protein once. The table shows around 240,000 distinct CDR3 sequences, with just under 8.5% occurring only once. The rearrangement uses TRBV20-1 and TRBJ2-4; D not certain. The input for sequencing was PBMCs, mostly from graft donor cells, taken 180 days after TCRalphabeta/CD19-depleted stem cell transplant. The TCR was taken from a male patient between 5 and 17 years old who had a stem cell transplant for acute lymphoblastic leukemia, so the T cells may come from the graft donor. DNA of the CDR3: TGCAGTGCTAGAGTTCCGCTAGCCAAAAACATTCAGTACTTC. Its protein product is CSARVPLAKNIQYF.